This TCR beta chain was recorded in a study of T cell repertoires in cytomegalovirus infection. Across the study: Matching HLA type and CMV infection were both indicated by public TCR beta signatures.

From the reads, TCRdb called clonotypes with MiXCR, one entry per CDR3 protein. The data hold approximately 910,000 distinct CDR3 sequences, with approximately 31% observed a single time. About this clonotype itself: Its cognate antigen is unknown.

CDR1 and CDR2 from the germline V gene are MNHEY and SVGAGI. With 1 base removed from V and 5 bases from J, the gap between germline ends came to 15 bases. The CDR3 has 15 amino acids. Source: cultured CD8+ T cells from PBMCs, taken from culture after CMV antigen stimulation. This sequence was found in a human donor in good health (CMV status not recorded). Some clones in this sample may be carry-over from other donors' samples. The rearrangement uses TRBV6-5 and TRBJ2-7, with D possibly being TRBD1 or TRBD2 (5 bases each). CDR3 sequence: CASSYFAGSADEQYF. The CDR3 nucleotides are TGTGCCAGCAGTTACTTCGCAGGGAGCGCCGACGAGCAGTACTTC.